The sequence of this T cell receptor beta chain was determined in a study of cytomegalovirus exposure and HLA in healthy donors. Vbeta (60) and Jbeta (13) primers were used in the PCR. Repertoires were generated with immunoSEQ multiplex PCR, while TCRdb's copy carries only in-frame clones and drops some. The sample comprises roughly 120,000 clones, approximately 80% of which are singletons, and approximately 4.5% rests with the top ten. The CDR3 loop spans 14 amino acids. Trimming took 3 bases from V and 3 from J, leaving 12 bases between them. Germline V gene lookup returns CDR1 MDHEN and CDR2 SYDVKM. Study-level points and caveats: It was assumed in the presence/absence analyses that sequencing depth was roughly uniform across donors. Immune exposure information comprised only CMV serostatus. A later analysis found most CMV-associated TCR beta chains apparently HLA-restricted. Judged likely to be a sequencing artifact was a cluster of highly shared sequence variants.

Regarding this clone: Its antigen is as yet unknown.

V is TRBV28 and J is TRBJ2-7, with a possible D match to TRBD1 (6 bases). The sequencing input was PBMCs. This TCR derives from a man younger than 40 in good health and CMV-seropositive. The CDR3, as DNA: TGTGCCAGCAGTTTTCAGGGGTCCGGCTACGAGCAGTACTTC. Translation: CASSFQGSGYEQYF.